Below, 14 T cell receptor beta chains from the same sample are listed, as sequenced in a study of ipilimumab plus nivolumab after autologous stem cell transplantation. Only in-frame clones appear in the TCRdb table, and some are missing; sequencing was by immunoSEQ multiplex PCR. The sample has about 40,000 clones; 85% to 95% are singletons. Specimen: PBMCs, collected in a trial of ipilimumab plus nivolumab as post-transplant consolidation. The source is a male donor with multiple myeloma.

The V call is TRBV5-1, the J call TRBJ2-5; no firm D call. The V gene's germline CDR1 is SGHRS and CDR2 YFSETQ. The CDR3 consists of 11 residues. Trimming stripped 4 bases from V and 1 base from J, with 2 bases between. CDR3 bases: TGCGCCAGCAGCCGCCAAGAGACCCAGTACTTC. It codes for CASSRQETQYF.

The chain uses TRBV11-3 and TRBJ2-2, with D unresolved. The CDR3 sequence is 13 residues long. Trimming shortened V by 3 bases and J by 5 bases, and 7 bases separated the two germline ends. CDR1 SGHNT and CDR2 YENEEA come from the germline V gene. This CDR3 reads CASSFGPTGELFF. The CDR3 region has the DNA TGTGCCAGCAGCTTCGGGCCTACCGGGGAGCTGTTTTTT.

This chain uses TRBV18 with TRBJ2-1; 8 bases are a match to TRBD2. CDR1 and CDR2 (germline): KGHSH, LQKENI. V dropped 3 bases and J dropped 4; count of bases not matched to a gene: 2. CDR3 length equals 14 residues. The DNA for the CDR3 is TGTGCCAGCTCACCGGCTAGCGGGTACAATGAGCAGTTCTTC. Protein product: CASSPASGYNEQFF.

The J gene is TRBJ2-2, the V gene TRBV19, with D perhaps matching TRBD1 or TRBD2 (6 bases each). CDR3 length: 15 amino acids. The germline gives CDR1 LNHDA, CDR2 SQIVND (reference sequence). Trimming left V 6 bases short and J 1 base short, with 12 bases between. CDR3 coding DNA: TGTGCCAGTAGATGGGGGGCGGGGAACACCGGGGAGCTGTTTTTT. Its protein is CASRWGAGNTGELFF. Supplemented by reference TRBV19 and TRBJ2-2, the full variable domain reads DGGITQSPKYLFRKEGQNVTLSCEQNLNHDAMYWYRQDPGQGLRLIYYSQIVNDFQKGDIAEGYSVSREKKESFPLTVTSAQKNPTAFYLCASRWGAGNTGELFFGEGSRLTVL.

This chain joins TRBV5-1 and TRBJ2-5; no reliable D call. The CDR3 sequence is 14 residues long. Germline V lookup: CDR1 SGHRS, CDR2 YFSETQ. V lost 3 bases to trimming and J lost 1 base, with 10 bases between them. Written as DNA, the CDR3 is TGCGCCAGCAGCTCAGCCGGGCCCCAAGAGACCCAGTACTTC. Translated, it gives CASSSAGPQETQYF.

The rearrangement uses TRBV15 and TRBJ1-1; weak D call: TRBD1 (6 bases). Germline-derived CDR1 and CDR2 are LNHNV and YYDKDF (reference sequence). The CDR3 covers 14 residues. Trimming pared 5 bases from V and 4 bases from J, leaving 14 bases between. CDR3 loop: CATSDWGGGTEAFF. The CDR3 DNA reads TGTGCCACCAGCGATTGGGGAGGGGGCACTGAAGCTTTCTTT.

CDR3 coding DNA: TGTGCCAGCTCACTAACACTAAGCCGAAAGGGTGACACTGAAGCTTTCTTT. Residues: CASSLTLSRKGDTEAFF. The rearrangement joins TRBV18 to TRBJ1-1; no clear D gene. This CDR3 has 17 residues. Between the trimmed V and J ends, which lost 4 bases and 3 bases, there was a span of 21 bases. Germline CDR1 is KGHSH and CDR2 is LQKENI.

This CDR3 reads CASSLALEDYGYTF. In nucleotides, the CDR3 is TGTGCCAGCAGCTTAGCCCTTGAAGACTATGGCTACACCTTC. The J gene is TRBJ1-2, the V gene TRBV7-9, with D hard to call. Germline CDR1 reads SEHNR; CDR2 reads FQNEAQ (reference sequence). CDR3 length equals 14 residues. Trimming removed 0 bases from V and 3 bases from J, with 8 bases in between. Full variable domain (missing parts from reference TRBV7-9 and TRBJ1-2): DTGVSQNPRHKITKRGQNVTFRCDPISEHNRLYWYRQTLGQGPEFLTYFQNEAQLEKSRLLSDRFSAERPKGSFSTLEIQRTEQGDSAMYLCASSLALEDYGYTFGSGTRLTVV.

The chain employs TRBV6-5 and TRBJ2-7; perhaps TRBD1 as D (5 bases). Germline values: CDR1 MNHEY, CDR2 SVGAGI. Trimming took 0 bases from V and 1 from J, leaving 7 bases between them. The CDR3 loop spans 14 amino acids. The CDR3 DNA follows: TGTGCCAGCAGTTACTCGGGGCAGTCCTACGAGCAGTACTTC. It codes for CASSYSGQSYEQYF.

The rearrangement uses TRBV11-2 and TRBJ2-7, with D unresolved. The germline gives CDR1 SGHAT, CDR2 FQNNGV. This CDR3 contains 13 residues. Trimming pared 2 bases from V and 2 bases from J, leaving 7 bases between. CDR3: CASSLKSTYEQYF. CDR3 DNA sequence: TGTGCCAGCAGCTTAAAAAGTACCTACGAGCAGTACTTC.

This rearrangement joins TRBV7-9 to TRBJ2-5, with D maybe TRBD1 (6 bases). This CDR3 is 14 amino acids long. Germline CDR1 SEHNR, CDR2 FQNEAQ (reference sequence). V lost 5 bases and J 1 base, leaving 11 bases between the germline ends. DNA for the CDR3: TGTGCCAGCAGCCCAGGGGACATCCAAGAGACCCAGTACTTC. This gives the protein CASSPGDIQETQYF.

The chain employs TRBV18 and TRBJ1-1; D unclear. V was pared by 3 bases and J by 8 bases, with 16 bases between. The CDR3 is made up of 14 amino acids. Germline V gene data show CDR1 as KGHSH and CDR2 as LQKENI. CDR3 loop: CASSPSLGLDEAFF. CDR3 sequence (DNA): TGTGCCAGCTCACCCTCCTTGGGGTTAGACGAAGCTTTCTTT.

The V and J genes are TRBV5-1 and TRBJ2-3; D remains unclear. Trimming took off 0 bases at V and 2 bases at J, with 7 bases between the two ends. The CDR3 is 14 amino acids. The germline CDR1 and CDR2 sequences are SGHRS and YFSETQ. The CDR3 nucleotides read TGCGCCAGCAGCTTGGAACTGTTCACAGATACGCAGTATTTT. Translating gives CASSLELFTDTQYF. Combining the CDR3 with reference TRBV5-1 and TRBJ2-3 gives the whole variable domain KAGVTQTPRYLIKTRGQQVTLSCSPISGHRSVSWYQQTPGQGLQFLFEYFSETQRNKGNFPGRFSGRQFSNSRSEMNVSTLELGDSALYLCASSLELFTDTQYFGPGTRLTVL.

This chain uses TRBV9 with TRBJ2-6; possibly TRBD1 for D (6 bases). V was pared by 3 bases and J by 2 bases, with 12 bases between. The CDR3 sequence is 16 residues long. From germline, CDR1 is SGDLS and CDR2 YYNGEE. The DNA for the CDR3 is TGTGCCAGCAGCGAACAGGGTAGGACTGGGGCCAACGTCCTGACTTTC. Protein product: CASSEQGRTGANVLTF.